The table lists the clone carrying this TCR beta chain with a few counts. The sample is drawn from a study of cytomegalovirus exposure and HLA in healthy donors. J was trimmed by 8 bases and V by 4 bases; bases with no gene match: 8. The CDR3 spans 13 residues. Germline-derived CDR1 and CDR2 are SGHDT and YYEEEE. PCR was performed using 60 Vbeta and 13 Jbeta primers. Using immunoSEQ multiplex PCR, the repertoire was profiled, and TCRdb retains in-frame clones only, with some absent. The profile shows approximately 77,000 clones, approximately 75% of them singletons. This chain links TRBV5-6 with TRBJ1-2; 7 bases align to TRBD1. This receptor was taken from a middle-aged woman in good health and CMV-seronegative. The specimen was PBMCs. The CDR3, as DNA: TGTGCCAGCAGCCGACAGGGAGCGCGGGGCTACACCTTC. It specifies CASSRQGARGYTF.